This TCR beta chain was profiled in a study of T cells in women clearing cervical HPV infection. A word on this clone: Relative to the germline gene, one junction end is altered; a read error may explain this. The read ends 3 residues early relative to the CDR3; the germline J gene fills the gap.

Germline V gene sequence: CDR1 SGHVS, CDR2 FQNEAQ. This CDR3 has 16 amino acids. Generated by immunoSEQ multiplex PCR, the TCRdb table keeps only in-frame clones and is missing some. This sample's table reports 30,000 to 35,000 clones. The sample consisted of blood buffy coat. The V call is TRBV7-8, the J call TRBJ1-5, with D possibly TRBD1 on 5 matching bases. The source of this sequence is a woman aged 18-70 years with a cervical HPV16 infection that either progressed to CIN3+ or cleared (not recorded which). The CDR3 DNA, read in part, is TGTGCCAGCAGCCCCGGGGGGGGGAGTAGCAATCGGCCC. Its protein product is CASSPGGGSSNRP. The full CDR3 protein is CASSPGGGSSNRPQHF.